The rows below give T cell receptor beta chains drawn from one sample of a study of shared clonotypes between healthy human individuals. Clones were read by immunoSEQ multiplex PCR, and TCRdb kept only the in-frame ones, dropping some. The sample has about 480,000 clones; around 74% are singletons. The material sequenced was PBMCs. The receptors derive from a woman aged 40 to 55 in good health. Some clones in this sample may be carry-over from other donors' samples. Each CDR3 is given with its conserved first and last residue. D genes are given only for firm matches. Rows may omit the clone size; those that give it use once, few, many or a size class.

D	V	size	J	CDR3	DNA
NA	TRBV5-8	NA	TRBJ2-7	CASSLYFYEQYF	TGTGCCAGCAGCTTGTATTTCTACGAGCAGTACTTC
NA	TRBV6-1	NA	TRBJ2-3	CASVLARNTDTQYF	TGTGCCAGCGTTCTAGCGCGAAACACAGATACGCAGTATTTT
NA	TRBV2	NA	TRBJ2-3	CASNRIDSDTQYF	TGTGCCAGCAACCGGATTGACTCAGATACGCAGTATTTT
NA	TRBV4-2	once	TRBJ1-1	CASSLTADTEAFF	TGTGCCAGCAGCCTAACGGCGGACACTGAAGCTTTCTTT
NA	TRBV28	NA	TRBJ1-2	CASSPPNGGAWYGYTF	TGTGCCAGCAGTCCCCCGAATGGGGGGGCTTGGTATGGCTACACCTTC
NA	TRBV7-9	once	TRBJ2-7	CASSPRSSGSSYEQYF	TGTGCCAGCAGCCCCCGTAGTAGCGGAAGCTCCTACGAGCAGTACTTC
NA	TRBV6-1	NA	TRBJ1-5	CASSELRSSNQPQHF	TGTGCCAGCAGTGAACTCCGTTCTAGCAATCAGCCCCAGCATTTT
NA	TRBV7-2	NA	TRBJ2-1	CASSLHSSNEQFF	TGTGCCAGCAGCTTACACAGCTCCAATGAGCAGTTCTTC
NA	TRBV19	NA	TRBJ2-1	CATRPGLLESHEQFF	TGTGCCACCCGCCCCGGCCTACTAGAGTCCCATGAGCAGTTCTTC
TRBD1	TRBV11-2	NA	TRBJ2-7	CASSPTRGPFSDEQYF	TGTGCCAGCAGCCCAACTAGGGGGCCTTTCAGCGACGAGCAGTACTTC
NA	TRBV15	NA	TRBJ1-3	CATSRTHSGNTIYF	TGTGCCACCAGCAGAACCCACTCTGGAAACACCATATATTTT
NA	TRBV27	NA	TRBJ1-1	CASSPGTGTEAFF	TGTGCCAGCAGTCCCGGGACTGGGACTGAAGCTTTCTTT
NA	TRBV7-3	NA	TRBJ2-3	CASSLMGTSGDTQYF	TGTGCCAGCAGCTTAATGGGGACTTCTGGAGATACGCAGTATTTT
NA	TRBV18	few	TRBJ1-6	CASSPLDRGSPLHF	TGTGCCAGCTCACCGTTGGATCGGGGTTCACCCCTCCACTTT
TRBD2	TRBV7-3	NA	TRBJ2-2	CASSLTGGVRELFF	TGTGCCAGCAGCTTAACGGGAGGGGTCCGGGAGCTGTTTTTT
TRBD2	TRBV28	once	TRBJ2-5	CASTWLGGAQYF	TGTGCCAGCACTTGGTTGGGAGGGGCCCAGTACTTC
NA	TRBV6-5	NA	TRBJ2-7	CASSYGGNRGSYEQYF	TGTGCCAGCAGTTACGGCGGCAACCGGGGCTCCTACGAGCAGTACTTC
NA	TRBV7-9	NA	TRBJ2-7	CASSWDLHEQYF	TGTGCCAGCAGCTGGGACCTCCACGAGCAGTACTTC
TRBD1	TRBV11-2	once	TRBJ2-5	CASSLVGQTQETQYF	TGTGCCAGCAGCTTAGTGGGACAGACACAAGAGACCCAGTACTTC
NA	TRBV5-1	NA	TRBJ2-3	CASSLGSGTDTQYF	TGCGCCAGCAGCTTGGGTAGCGGCACAGATACGCAGTATTTT
TRBD1	TRBV19	once	TRBJ2-1	CASTVGAGGPGHEQFF	TGTGCCAGTACCGTGGGGGCAGGGGGCCCAGGTCATGAGCAGTTCTTC
NA	TRBV10-3	NA	TRBJ2-1	CAISESWASPGEQFF	TGTGCCATCAGTGAGTCATGGGCTAGCCCTGGTGAGCAGTTCTTC
TRBD1	TRBV18	few	TRBJ1-1	CASSRRTGGAGEAFF	TGTGCCAGCTCACGGCGGACAGGGGGCGCGGGTGAAGCTTTCTTT
NA	TRBV29-1	NA	TRBJ2-3	CSTSEAVTMADTQYF	TGCAGCACGTCAGAGGCGGTGACGATGGCAGATACGCAGTATTTT
NA	TRBV10-2	NA	TRBJ2-7	CASSETGFSYEQYF	TGCGCCAGCAGTGAGACGGGGTTCTCCTACGAGCAGTACTTC
NA	TRBV6-1	few	TRBJ2-7	CASNGGGEVREQYF	TGTGCCAGCAACGGGGGCGGAGAGGTGCGCGAGCAGTACTTC
NA	TRBV5-8	NA	TRBJ1-4	CASSLGAEPSLATNEKLFF	TGTGCCAGCAGCTTGGGGGCCGAACCCAGCCTTGCAACTAATGAAAAACTGTTTTTT
TRBD1	TRBV5-4	NA	TRBJ2-3	CASSDRDRISDTQYF	TGTGCCAGCAGCGACCGGGACAGAATCTCGGATACGCAGTATTTT
NA	TRBV4-3	NA	TRBJ2-3	CASSQDTAGAADTQYF	TGCGCCAGCAGCCAAGATACGGCAGGGGCTGCAGATACGCAGTATTTT
NA	TRBV4-2	NA	TRBJ1-5	CASSQDRTEYSNQPQHF	TGTGCCAGCAGCCAAGATAGAACAGAATATAGCAATCAGCCCCAGCATTTT
NA	TRBV15	NA	TRBJ2-7	CATSRGLYTSAFAEQYF	TGTGCCACCAGCAGAGGGCTCTACACCTCGGCATTTGCCGAGCAGTACTTC
NA	TRBV7-8	NA	TRBJ1-2	CASSYGLQGGFGYGYTF	TGTGCCAGCAGCTATGGTTTGCAGGGAGGTTTTGGCTATGGCTACACCTTC
TRBD1	TRBV7-9	few	TRBJ1-2	CASSWDSYGYTF	TGTGCCAGCAGCTGGGACAGCTATGGCTACACCTTC
NA	TRBV13	many	TRBJ2-5	CASSLRGILRGETQYF	TGTGCCAGCAGCTTAAGGGGGATCCTAAGGGGAGAGACCCAGTACTTC
NA	TRBV9	NA	TRBJ2-1	CASSFQAASSYNEQFF	TGTGCCAGCAGCTTCCAAGCCGCTAGCTCCTACAATGAGCAGTTCTTC
NA	TRBV7-2	NA	TRBJ1-2	CASSLAYGSNYGYTF	TGTGCCAGCAGCTTAGCTTACGGATCTAACTATGGCTACACCTTC
NA	TRBV11-2	NA	TRBJ1-2	CASSLVSGYGYTF	TGTGCCAGCAGCTTAGTATCCGGGTATGGCTACACCTTC
TRBD1	TRBV19	NA	TRBJ2-3	CASSTRTGGTAGADTQYF	TGTGCCAGTAGTACCAGGACAGGGGGGACCGCAGGGGCAGATACGCAGTATTTT
NA	TRBV5-1	NA	TRBJ2-7	CASSLGYEQYF	TGCGCCAGCAGCTTAGGTTACGAGCAGTACTTC
NA	TRBV27	few	TRBJ2-7	CASSFRRDYEQYF	TGTGCCAGCAGTTTTCGGCGGGACTACGAGCAGTACTTC
TRBD1	TRBV28	NA	TRBJ1-4	CASSLPGQGVSGEKLFF	TGTGCCAGCAGCTTACCGGGACAGGGTGTATCGGGTGAAAAACTGTTTTTT
TRBD2	TRBV6-5	NA	TRBJ2-1	CASSPGLAGVSEQFF	TGTGCCAGCAGTCCCGGACTAGCGGGAGTGAGTGAGCAGTTCTTC
TRBD2	TRBV6-5	NA	TRBJ2-7	CASSYSSGRGYEQYF	TGTGCCAGCAGTTATTCTAGCGGGAGGGGCTACGAGCAGTACTTC
NA	TRBV7-9	NA	TRBJ2-1	CASSPQEGAYNEQFF	TGTGCCAGCAGCCCCCAAGAGGGCGCCTACAATGAGCAGTTCTTC
NA	TRBV19	NA	TRBJ2-5	CASTFGTPGGETQYF	TGTGCCAGTACGTTTGGGACCCCGGGCGGAGAGACCCAGTACTTC
NA	TRBV5-1	NA	TRBJ2-5	CASSPSPQETQYF	TGCGCCAGCAGCCCCTCCCCACAAGAGACCCAGTACTTC
TRBD2	TRBV29-1	NA	TRBJ2-7	CSVEFSGRFEQYF	TGCAGCGTTGAATTTAGCGGGAGATTCGAGCAGTACTTC
NA	TRBV28	NA	TRBJ2-7	CASTSIGGQSSYEQYF	TGTGCCAGCACCTCAATTGGGGGGCAGAGCTCCTACGAGCAGTACTTC
NA	TRBV14	NA	TRBJ2-7	CASSLRGGEQYF	TGTGCCAGCAGCCTCCGAGGAGGCGAGCAGTACTTC
NA	TRBV19	NA	TRBJ1-2	CASSTSNLNYGYTF	TGTGCCAGTAGTACCAGTAACCTAAACTATGGCTACACCTTC
TRBD2	TRBV29-1	NA	TRBJ2-3	CSVEGVLAGEPSTDTQYF	TGCAGCGTTGAAGGTGTACTAGCGGGAGAACCTAGCACAGATACGCAGTATTTT